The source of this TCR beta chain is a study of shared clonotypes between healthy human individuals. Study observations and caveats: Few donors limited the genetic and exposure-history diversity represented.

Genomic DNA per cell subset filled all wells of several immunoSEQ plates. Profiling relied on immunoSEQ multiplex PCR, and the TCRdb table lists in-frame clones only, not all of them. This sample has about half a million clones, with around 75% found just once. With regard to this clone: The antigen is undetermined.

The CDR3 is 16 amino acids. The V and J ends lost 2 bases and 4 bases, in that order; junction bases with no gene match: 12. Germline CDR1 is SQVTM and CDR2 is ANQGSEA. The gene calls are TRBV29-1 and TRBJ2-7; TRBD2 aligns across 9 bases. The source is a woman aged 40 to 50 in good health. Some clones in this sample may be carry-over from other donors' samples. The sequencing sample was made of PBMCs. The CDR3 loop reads CSVERAGGSGAYEQYF. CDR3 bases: TGCAGCGTTGAAAGGGCGGGAGGGTCTGGGGCTTACGAGCAGTACTTC.